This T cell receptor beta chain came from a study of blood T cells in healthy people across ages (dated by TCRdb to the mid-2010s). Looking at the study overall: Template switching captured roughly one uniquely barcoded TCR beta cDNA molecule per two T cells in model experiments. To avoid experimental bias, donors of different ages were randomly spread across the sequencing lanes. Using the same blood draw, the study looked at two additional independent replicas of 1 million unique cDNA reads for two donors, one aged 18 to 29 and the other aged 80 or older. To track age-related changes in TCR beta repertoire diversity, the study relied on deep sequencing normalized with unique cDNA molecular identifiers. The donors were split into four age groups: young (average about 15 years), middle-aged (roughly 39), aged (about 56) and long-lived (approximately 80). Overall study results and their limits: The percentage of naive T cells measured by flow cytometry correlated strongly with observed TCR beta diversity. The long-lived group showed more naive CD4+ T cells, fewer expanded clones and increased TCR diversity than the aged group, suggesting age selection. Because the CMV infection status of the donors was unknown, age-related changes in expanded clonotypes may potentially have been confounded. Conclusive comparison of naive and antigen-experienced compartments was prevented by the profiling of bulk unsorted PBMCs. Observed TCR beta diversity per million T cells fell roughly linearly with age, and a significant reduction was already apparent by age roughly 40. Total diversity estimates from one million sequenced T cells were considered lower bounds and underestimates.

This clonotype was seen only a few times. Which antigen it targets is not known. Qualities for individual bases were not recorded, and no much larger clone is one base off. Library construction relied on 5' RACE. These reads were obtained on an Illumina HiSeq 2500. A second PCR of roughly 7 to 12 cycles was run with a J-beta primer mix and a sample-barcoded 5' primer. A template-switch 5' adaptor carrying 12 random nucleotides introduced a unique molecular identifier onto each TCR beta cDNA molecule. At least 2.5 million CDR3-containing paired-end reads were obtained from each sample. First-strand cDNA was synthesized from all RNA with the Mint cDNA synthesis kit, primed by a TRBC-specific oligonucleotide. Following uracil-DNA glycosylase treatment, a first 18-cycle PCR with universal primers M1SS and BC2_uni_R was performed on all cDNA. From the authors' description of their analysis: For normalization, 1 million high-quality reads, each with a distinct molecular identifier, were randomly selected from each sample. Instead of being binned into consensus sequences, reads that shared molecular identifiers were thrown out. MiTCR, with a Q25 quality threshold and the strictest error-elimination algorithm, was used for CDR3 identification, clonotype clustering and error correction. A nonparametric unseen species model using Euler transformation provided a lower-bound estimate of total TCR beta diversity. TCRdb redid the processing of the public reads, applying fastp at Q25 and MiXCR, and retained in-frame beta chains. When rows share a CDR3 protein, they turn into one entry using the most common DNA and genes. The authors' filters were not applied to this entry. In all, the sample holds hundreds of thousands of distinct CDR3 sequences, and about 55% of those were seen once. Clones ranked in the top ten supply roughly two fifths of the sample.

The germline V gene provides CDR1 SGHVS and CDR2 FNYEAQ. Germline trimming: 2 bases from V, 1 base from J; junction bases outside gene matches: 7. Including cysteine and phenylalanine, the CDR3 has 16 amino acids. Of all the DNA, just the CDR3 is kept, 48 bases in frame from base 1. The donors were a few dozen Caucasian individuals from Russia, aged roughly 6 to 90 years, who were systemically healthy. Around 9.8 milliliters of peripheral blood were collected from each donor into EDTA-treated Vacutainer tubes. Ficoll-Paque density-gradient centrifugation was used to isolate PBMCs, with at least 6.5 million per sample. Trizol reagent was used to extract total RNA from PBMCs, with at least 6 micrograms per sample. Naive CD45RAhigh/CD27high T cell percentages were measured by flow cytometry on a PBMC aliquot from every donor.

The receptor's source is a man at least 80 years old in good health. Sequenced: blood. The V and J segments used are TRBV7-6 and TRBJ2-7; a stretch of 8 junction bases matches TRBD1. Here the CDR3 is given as CASSLLGTGLSYEQYF. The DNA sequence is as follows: TGTGCCAGCAGCTTATTAGGGACAGGCCTATCCTACGAGCAGTACTTC.